These 32 T cell receptor beta chains were sequenced from one sample in a study of long-term antiretroviral therapy in people with HIV. Survey-level immunoSEQ v3.0 assays were run. The data were produced by immunoSEQ multiplex PCR, yet TCRdb's version contains in-frame clones alone and is incomplete. The sample has some 21,000 clones, approximately 79% seen once. The sequencing here drew on unsorted PBMCs, taken less than 1.8 years before starting antiretroviral therapy. All receptors come from a middle-aged woman with HIV.

The sample holds a few counts of this clone. This sequence joins TRBV12-1 and TRBJ1-1. TRBV12-1 is classified as a pseudogene. CDR3 length: 16 residues. The CDR3 bases are TGTGCCAGCAGCTTTGACCCGGGACGGTCGAACACTGAAGCTTTCTTT. Its protein product is CASSFDPGRSNTEAFF.

The chain recombines TRBV6-6 with TRBJ2-7, with 9 bases that match TRBD2. Germline CDR1 and CDR2: MNHNY and SVGAGI (reference sequence). The junction had 7 bases not matched to a gene; V was cut back by 0 bases and J by 4 bases. This CDR3 spans 16 amino acids. The CDR3 DNA reads as TGTGCCAGCAGTTACTCGGGGCGGGAGGGCGGATACGAGCAGTACTTC. It codes for CASSYSGREGGYEQYF.

The chain recombines TRBV27 with TRBJ2-7, with 7 bases aligning to TRBD1. CDR1 MNHEY and CDR2 SMNVEV come from the germline V gene (reference sequence). The CDR3 extends over 13 amino acids. The V and J ends lost 8 bases and 2 bases, in that order; junction bases with no gene match: 6. The CDR3 DNA reads TGTGCCAGCTCACAGGGGACCCCCTACGAGCAGTACTTC. Translating gives CASSQGTPYEQYF.

The gene calls are TRBV27 and TRBJ2-1; 13 bases map to TRBD2. J was trimmed by 6 bases and V by 5 bases; bases with no gene match: 1. CDR1 and CDR2 (germline): MNHEY, SMNVEV (reference sequence). The CDR3 loop spans 14 amino acids. In DNA, the CDR3 is TGTGCCAGCAGTAGGACTAGCGGGAGCAATGAGCAGTTCTTC. Translating gives CASSRTSGSNEQFF.

The rearrangement joins TRBV2 to TRBJ2-7; D is undetermined. CDR3 length: 11 residues. Trimming removed 8 bases from V and 3 bases from J, with 8 bases in between. Germline loops: CDR1 SNHLY, CDR2 FYNNEI. DNA of the CDR3: TGTGCCAGCGGGGTGTTCTACGAGCAGTACTTC. It specifies CASGVFYEQYF.

J is TRBJ2-3 and V is TRBV18; maybe TRBD2 (6 bases). The CDR3 has 14 amino acids. CDR1 and CDR2 (germline): KGHSH, LQKENI. V dropped 4 bases and J dropped 3 bases, with 11 bases sitting between them. CDR3 nucleotide sequence: TGTGCCAGCTCACTTGCGGGGAAGACAGATACGCAGTATTTT. This sequence encodes CASSLAGKTDTQYF.

The gene calls are TRBV13 and TRBJ1-2, with 7 nucleotides matching TRBD1. The V gene end was trimmed by 3 bases and the J gene end by 8 bases; junction bases not matched to a gene: 9. This CDR3 spans 14 amino acids. The V gene's germline CDR1 is PRHDT and CDR2 FYEKMQ (reference sequence). The CDR3 DNA follows: TGTGCCAGCAGCTTTAGACAGGGTCAGGAGGGCTACACCTTC. It specifies CASSFRQGQEGYTF.

This clone appeared a single time. The chain couples TRBV14 to TRBJ2-2; a weak D match, TRBD2 (5 bases). Germline V gene lookup returns CDR1 SGHDN and CDR2 FVKESK. CDR3 length: 14 residues. V was cut by 1 base and J by 5 bases, with 8 bases left in between. The CDR3 is CASSQVSGTGELFF. As DNA, the CDR3 is TGTGCCAGCAGCCAAGTATCGGGGACCGGGGAGCTGTTTTTT.

The V call is TRBV11-3, the J call TRBJ2-4; unclear D gene. Germline lookup yields CDR1 SGHNT and CDR2 YENEEA. Trimming stripped 1 base from V and 0 bases from J, with 1 base between. The CDR3 sequence is 13 residues long. The DNA for the CDR3 is TGTGCCAGCAGCTTAGTAGCCAAAAACATTCAGTACTTC. Its protein is CASSLVAKNIQYF. The variable domain in full, completed from reference TRBV11-3 and TRBJ2-4, reads EAGVVQSPRYKIIEKKQPVAFWCNPISGHNTLYWYLQNLGQGPELLIRYENEEAVDDSQLPKDRFSAERLKGVDSTLKIQPAELGDSAVYLCASSLVAKNIQYFGAGTRLSVL.

The J gene is TRBJ2-2, the V gene TRBV6-1; 10 bases align to TRBD2. V was pared by 10 bases and J by 2 bases, with 4 bases of the junction left unmatched. The CDR3 is 14 residues long. CDR1 is MNHNS, CDR2 SASEGT, per germline. The CDR3 region is CATLAGVNTGELFF. CDR3 DNA sequence: TGTGCCACCCTAGCGGGAGTCAACACCGGGGAGCTGTTTTTT.

CDR3 in DNA: TGTGCCAGCAGCCCCCAAAGGGGAGACTACAATGAGCAGTTCTTC. Its protein product is CASSPQRGDYNEQFF. The rearrangement joins TRBV7-9 to TRBJ2-1; TRBD1 or TRBD2 may be the D gene (5 bases each). The CDR3 runs 15 residues. V was clipped by 5 bases and J by 3 bases, with 14 bases between them. In germline, CDR1 is SEHNR, CDR2 FQNEAQ (reference sequence).

This clone was counted between two and nine times. The gene calls are TRBV30 and TRBJ1-1; D call uncertain. The V end was cut by 6 bases, the J end by 0 bases, with 8 bases between. Per germline, CDR1 GTSNPN and CDR2 SVGIG (reference sequence). The CDR3 has 12 residues. The CDR3: CACWVMNTEAFF. CDR3 bases: TGTGCCTGTTGGGTTATGAACACTGAAGCTTTCTTT.

This clone showed up just a few times. The rearrangement links TRBV27 to TRBJ1-5, with TRBD1 as a possible D gene (6 bases). The V end lost 1 base, the J end lost 4 bases, and 8 bases lay between the germline ends. Germline CDR1 is MNHEY and CDR2 is SMNVEV (reference sequence). The CDR3 is 14 amino acids. The CDR3 protein is CASSLWGANQPQHF. The CDR3 bases are TGTGCCAGCAGTTTATGGGGGGCAAATCAGCCCCAGCATTTT.

The rearrangement uses TRBV7-9 and TRBJ2-7; the D gene is possibly TRBD1 (5 bases). Trimming removed 7 bases from V and 1 base from J, with 17 bases in between. Germline-derived CDR1 and CDR2 are SEHNR and FQNEAQ (reference sequence). The CDR3 contains 15 residues. CDR3 DNA: TGTGCCAGCACCCAAGAAAGGGCAGGGTCCTACGAGCAGTACTTC. It codes for CASTQERAGSYEQYF.

CDR3 coding DNA: TGTGCCAGCAGCTTTGAGATCGACGGGGAGCAGTTCTTC. Translated: CASSFEIDGEQFF. The rearrangement uses TRBV7-9 and TRBJ2-1, with D unresolved. Germline CDR1 is SEHNR and CDR2 is FQNEAQ (reference sequence). The CDR3 extends over 13 amino acids. The ends were cut back, 3 bases at V and 10 bases at J, with 13 bases in the middle.

The chain combines TRBV30 with TRBJ1-1; D remains unclear. The V gene's germline CDR1 is GTSNPN and CDR2 SVGIG (reference sequence). Deletions cut 2 bases from V and 4 bases from J, with 17 bases between. The CDR3 covers 15 residues. DNA of the CDR3: TGTGCCTGGAGTCCAGACGTTTCCACCGGCACTGAAGCTTTCTTT. Translation: CAWSPDVSTGTEAFF.

This clone was picked up one time. The CDR3 region is CASSFITNEQFF. The CDR3 DNA is TGTGCCAGCAGCTTTATAACCAATGAGCAGTTCTTC. This chain links TRBV13 with TRBJ2-1; no definite D call. Germline V gene sequence: CDR1 PRHDT, CDR2 FYEKMQ (reference sequence). V was cut by 3 bases and J by 6 bases, with 6 bases left in between. This CDR3 has 12 amino acids. The full variable domain, completed using reference TRBV13 and TRBJ2-1, is AAGVIQSPRHLIKEKRETATLKCYPIPRHDTVYWYQQGPGQDPQFLISFYEKMQSDKGSIPDRFSAQQFSDYHSELNMSSLELGDSALYFCASSFITNEQFFGPGTRLTVL.

This chain links TRBV29-1 with TRBJ2-7; 13 nucleotides agree with TRBD2. The CDR3 extends over 13 amino acids. Trimming removed 7 bases from V and 4 bases from J; junction bases left unmatched: 4. Germline V gene sequence: CDR1 SQVTM, CDR2 ANQGSEA. CDR3 region: CSAGTSGTYEQYF. CDR3 coding DNA: TGCAGCGCCGGGACTAGCGGGACTTACGAGCAGTACTTC.

The chain employs TRBV4-3 and TRBJ2-2; 8 bases align to TRBD1. Germline V gives CDR1 LGHNA, CDR2 YSLEER. The trim removed 4 bases at V and 6 bases at J, leaving 16 bases unmatched. The CDR3 totals 18 residues. Here the CDR3 DNA reads TGCGCCAGCAGCCCCGCGGTCGTGGGCCAGGGGGCGGCCGGGGAGCTGTTTTTT. Translated, it gives CASSPAVVGQGAAGELFF.

The J gene is TRBJ2-1, the V gene TRBV4-2; unclear D gene. The CDR3 loop spans 14 amino acids. Trimming took off 0 bases at V and 4 bases at J, with 7 bases between the two ends. Per the germline V gene, CDR1 is LGHNA and CDR2 is YNFKEQ. Written as DNA, the CDR3 is TGTGCCAGCAGCCAAGATCGAAGATACAATGAGCAGTTCTTC. Translating gives CASSQDRRYNEQFF.

This rearrangement joins TRBV4-2 to TRBJ2-5; possible D gene TRBD2, 6 bases. CDR3 length equals 17 residues. The ends were cut back, 1 base at V and 1 base at J, with 16 bases in the middle. Germline V gives CDR1 LGHNA, CDR2 YNFKEQ. Written as DNA, the CDR3 is TGTGCCAGCAGCCAAGGACAAGCGGGTCTTAGCCAAGAGACCCAGTACTTC. It yields the protein CASSQGQAGLSQETQYF.

This chain joins TRBV5-1 and TRBJ1-3; 8 bases match TRBD1. CDR3 size: 15 residues. The trim removed 1 base at V and 3 bases at J, leaving 3 bases unmatched. The germline gives CDR1 SGHRS, CDR2 YFSETQ. CDR3 coding DNA: TGCGCCAGCAGCTTGACAGGGGGATATGGAAACACCATATATTTT. Translating it yields CASSLTGGYGNTIYF.

Comment on this clone: One end of the junction fails to match germline, which may point to a read error. The CDR3 spells CASSSLPGRTYHLASF. CDR3 nucleotide sequence: TGTGCCAGCAGCTCCCTCCCGGGAAGGACCTACCATCTTGCATCTTTC. This chain uses TRBV7-8 with TRBJ2-7; D might be TRBD2 (5 bases). CDR1 is SGHVS and CDR2 is FQNEAQ in the germline V gene. The CDR3 has 16 amino acids.

The CDR3 nucleotides read TGTGCCAGCAGCCCGACTAGCGGGAGGCGCGATGAGCAGTTCTTC. Translation gives CASSPTSGRRDEQFF. The rearrangement links TRBV5-6 to TRBJ2-1; 13 nucleotides match TRBD2. V lost 4 bases and J lost 8; bases outside the gene matches: 6. CDR3 length equals 15 residues. Germline CDR1 SGHDT, CDR2 YYEEEE.

The rearrangement links TRBV6-5 to TRBJ1-1, with TRBD1 identical over 7 bases. Germline V CDR1 and CDR2: MNHEY, SVGAGI. This CDR3 is built from 16 residues. V trimming: 4 bases; J trimming: 2 bases; junction bases outside the gene matches: 10. The CDR3 DNA reads TGTGCCAGCAGTTCCTATACGACAGGGTTAAACACTGAAGCTTTCTTT. Amino acid sequence: CASSSYTTGLNTEAFF.

The chain couples TRBV5-1 to TRBJ1-2; D gene ambiguous. This CDR3 comprises 13 residues. The V end lost 0 bases, the J end lost 8 bases, and 11 bases lay between the germline ends. Germline CDR1 reads SGHRS; CDR2 reads YFSETQ. The CDR3 region has the DNA TGCGCCAGCAGCTTGGCTGGGCAACTAGGCTACACCTTC. It codes for CASSLAGQLGYTF.

The chain uses TRBV27 and TRBJ2-7; TRBD2 matches at 7 bases. CDR3 size: 15 residues. Trimming cost V 3 bases and J 3 bases; bases outside gene matches: 8. Germline assignment: CDR1 MNHEY and CDR2 SMNVEV (reference sequence). For the CDR3, the DNA is TGTGCCAGCAGTTTTAGGCGGGAGCCCGGCTACGAGCAGTACTTC. Protein: CASSFRREPGYEQYF.

This chain links TRBV27 with TRBJ2-5, with TRBD1 matching over 7 bases. Losses at the gene ends were 2 bases for V and 5 bases for J; bases not matched to a gene: 2. CDR1 is MNHEY and CDR2 is SMNVEV in the germline V gene (reference sequence). This CDR3 contains 13 residues. The CDR3, as DNA: TGTGCCAGCAGTTTAGCCAGGGGGGAGACCCAGTACTTC. This sequence encodes CASSLARGETQYF.

J is TRBJ2-6 and V is TRBV27, with D possibly being TRBD1 (6 bases). Germline V gene sequence: CDR1 MNHEY, CDR2 SMNVEV (reference sequence). The CDR3 is 15 amino acids. Trimming shortened V by 7 bases and J by 2 bases, and 12 bases separated the two germline ends. The CDR3 protein is CASTTPGAGANVLTF. CDR3 sequence (DNA): TGTGCCAGCACGACTCCAGGGGCTGGGGCCAACGTCCTGACTTTC.

The rearrangement links TRBV7-9 to TRBJ2-7, with D maybe TRBD1 (6 bases). Germline V lookup: CDR1 SEHNR, CDR2 FQNEAQ (reference sequence). The ends were cut back, 6 bases at V and 5 bases at J, with 11 bases in the middle. The CDR3 totals 12 residues. CDR3 DNA sequence: TGTGCCAGCAGTCCTAACAGGGACGAGCAGTACTTC. This translates into CASSPNRDEQYF.

The CDR3, as DNA: TGTGCCACCAGCAGAGATAGGACTGGCACCTACGAGCAGTACTTC. Its protein product is CATSRDRTGTYEQYF. V gene TRBV15 combines with J gene TRBJ2-7, with D possibly being TRBD2 (5 bases). Germline V lookup: CDR1 LNHNV, CDR2 YYDKDF (reference sequence). Trimming removed 0 bases from V and 2 bases from J, with 11 bases in between. The CDR3 length is 15 residues. The variable domain in full, with the rest retrieved from reference TRBV15 and TRBJ2-7, is DAMVIQNPRYQVTQFGKPVTLSCSQTLNHNVMYWYQQKSSQAPKLLFHYYDKDFNNEADTPDNFQSRRPNTSFCFLDIRSPGLGDTAMYLCATSRDRTGTYEQYFGPGTRLTVT.

This clone was recorded once. The rearrangement uses TRBV11-2 and TRBJ1-2, with TRBD1 matching over 7 bases. Losses at the gene ends were 1 base for V and 3 bases for J; bases not matched to a gene: 8. Germline V gene lookup returns CDR1 SGHAT and CDR2 FQNNGV. The CDR3 contains 16 residues. CDR3 sequence (DNA): TGTGCCAGCAGCTTAGTTTTGGGGACAGCATACTATGGCTACACCTTC. Encoded protein: CASSLVLGTAYYGYTF.